Sequencing of this T cell receptor beta chain was carried out in a study of blood T cell repertoires in COVID-19. Study background: Material from acute and convalescent COVID-19 was sourced from the United States, Italy and Spain. T cells, B-cell-depleted T cells, or PBMCs supplied cDNA or gDNA.

Germline V gene sequence: CDR1 SGHRS, CDR2 YFSETQ. The V gene lost 0 bases and the J gene lost 6 bases, with 4 bases spanning the gap. The CDR3 covers 12 residues. Clones were read by immunoSEQ multiplex PCR, and TCRdb kept only the in-frame ones, dropping some. The sample records more than 250,000 clones, more than 80% being singletons. This clonotype was sampled from a man aged 18 to 30 who had recovered from COVID-19. V usage is TRBV5-1 and J usage is TRBJ2-1; D is unresolved. The sample comprised peripheral blood. CDR3 sequence: CASSLAFNEQFF. The CDR3 DNA sequence: TGCGCCAGCAGCTTGGCCTTCAATGAGCAGTTCTTC.